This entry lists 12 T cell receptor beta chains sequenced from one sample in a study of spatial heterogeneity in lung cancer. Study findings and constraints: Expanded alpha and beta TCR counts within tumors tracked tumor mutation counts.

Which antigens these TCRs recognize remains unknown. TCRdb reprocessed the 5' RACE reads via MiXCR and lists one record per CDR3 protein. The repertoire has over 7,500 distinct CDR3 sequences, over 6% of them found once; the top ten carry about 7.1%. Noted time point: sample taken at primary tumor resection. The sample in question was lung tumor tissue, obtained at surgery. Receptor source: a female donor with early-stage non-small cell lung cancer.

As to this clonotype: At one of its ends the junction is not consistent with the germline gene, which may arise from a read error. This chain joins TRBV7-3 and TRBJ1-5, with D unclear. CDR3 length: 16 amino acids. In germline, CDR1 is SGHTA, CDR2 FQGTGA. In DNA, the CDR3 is TGTGTCAGCAGCTTAAGGAGCTTTCGAGTTAGGAGAACCCAGCATTTT. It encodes CVSSLRSFRVRRTQHF.

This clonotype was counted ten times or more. CDR3 loop: CASSQGTSGSLDEQFF. CDR3 nucleotide sequence: TGTGCCAGCAGCCAAGGGACTAGCGGGAGTCTCGATGAGCAGTTCTTC. The rearrangement links TRBV4-2 to TRBJ2-1; 13 bases align to TRBD2. The germline CDR1 and CDR2 sequences are LGHNA and YNFKEQ. The CDR3 loop spans 16 amino acids. Germline trimming cut 1 base from V and 8 bases from J; bases unmatched to any gene: 5.

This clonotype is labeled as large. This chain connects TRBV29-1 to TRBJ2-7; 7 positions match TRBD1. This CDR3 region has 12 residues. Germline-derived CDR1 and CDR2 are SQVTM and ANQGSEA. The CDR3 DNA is TGCAGCGTTCGGGACAGCAAGTACGGGCAGTACGTC. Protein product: CSVRDSKYGQYV.

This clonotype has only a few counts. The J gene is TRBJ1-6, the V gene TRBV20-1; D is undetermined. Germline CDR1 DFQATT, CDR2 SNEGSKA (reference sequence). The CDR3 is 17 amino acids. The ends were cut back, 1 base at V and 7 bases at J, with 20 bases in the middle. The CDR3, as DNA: TGCAGTGCTAGAGCCCCTGGACGAGACCGGCCGAATTCACCCCTCCACTTT. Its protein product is CSARAPGRDRPNSPLHF.

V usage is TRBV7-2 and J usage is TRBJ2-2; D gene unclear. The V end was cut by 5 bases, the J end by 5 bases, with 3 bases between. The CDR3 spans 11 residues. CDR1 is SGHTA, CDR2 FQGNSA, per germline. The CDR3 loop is CASSITGELFF. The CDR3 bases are TGTGCCAGCAGCATTACCGGGGAGCTGTTTTTT.

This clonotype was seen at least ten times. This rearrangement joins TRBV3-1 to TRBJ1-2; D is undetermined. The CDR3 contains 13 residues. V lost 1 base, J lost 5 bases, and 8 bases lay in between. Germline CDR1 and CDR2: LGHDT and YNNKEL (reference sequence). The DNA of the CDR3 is TGTGCCAGCAGCCAAGGAGTGGGGTATGGCTACACCTTC. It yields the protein CASSQGVGYGYTF.

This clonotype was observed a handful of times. The CDR3 loop reads CASSPRITDTQYF. DNA for the CDR3: TGTGCCAGCAGCCCCCGGATCACAGATACGCAGTATTTT. The V gene is TRBV5-5, the J gene TRBJ2-3; no clear D. Germline loops: CDR1 SGHKS, CDR2 YYEKEE (reference sequence). CDR3 length equals 13 residues. The V end was cut by 4 bases, the J end by 2 bases, with 8 bases between.

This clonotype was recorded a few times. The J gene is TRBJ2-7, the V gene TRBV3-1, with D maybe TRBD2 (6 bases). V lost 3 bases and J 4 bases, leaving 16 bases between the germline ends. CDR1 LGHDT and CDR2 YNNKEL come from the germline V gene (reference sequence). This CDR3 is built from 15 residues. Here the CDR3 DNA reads TGTGCCAGCAGCCAGGGTGCGGGGCAGCAGTACGAGCAGTACTTC. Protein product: CASSQGAGQQYEQYF.

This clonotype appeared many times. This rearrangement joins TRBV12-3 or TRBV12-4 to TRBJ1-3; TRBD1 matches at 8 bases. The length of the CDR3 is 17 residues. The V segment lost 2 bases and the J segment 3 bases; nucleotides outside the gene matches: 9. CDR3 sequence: CASSLPRQGAYGNTIYF. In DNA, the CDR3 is TGTGCCAGCAGTTTACCCCGCCAGGGGGCTTATGGAAACACCATATATTTT.

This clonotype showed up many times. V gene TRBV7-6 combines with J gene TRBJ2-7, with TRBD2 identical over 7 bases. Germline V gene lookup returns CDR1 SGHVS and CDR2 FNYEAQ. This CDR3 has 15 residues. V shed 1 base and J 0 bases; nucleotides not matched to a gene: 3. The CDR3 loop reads CASSLEAGTSYEQYF. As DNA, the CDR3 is TGTGCCAGCAGCTTAGAAGCGGGGACCTCCTACGAGCAGTACTTC.

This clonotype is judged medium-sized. The CDR3: CASSLRQGVIDEQFF. The CDR3 nucleotides are TGTGCCAGCAGCCTAAGACAGGGGGTAATAGATGAGCAGTTCTTC. The chain links TRBV7-3 to TRBJ2-1; 9 nucleotides align to TRBD1. V trimming: 5 bases; J trimming: 8 bases; junction bases outside the gene matches: 10. The CDR3 is made up of 15 amino acids. CDR1 is SGHTA, CDR2 FQGTGA, per germline.

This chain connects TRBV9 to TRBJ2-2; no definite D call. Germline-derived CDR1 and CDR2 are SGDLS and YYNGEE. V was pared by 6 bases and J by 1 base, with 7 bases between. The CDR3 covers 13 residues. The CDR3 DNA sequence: TGTGCCAGCACCCCGGGGAACACCGGGGAGCTGTTTTTT. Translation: CASTPGNTGELFF.